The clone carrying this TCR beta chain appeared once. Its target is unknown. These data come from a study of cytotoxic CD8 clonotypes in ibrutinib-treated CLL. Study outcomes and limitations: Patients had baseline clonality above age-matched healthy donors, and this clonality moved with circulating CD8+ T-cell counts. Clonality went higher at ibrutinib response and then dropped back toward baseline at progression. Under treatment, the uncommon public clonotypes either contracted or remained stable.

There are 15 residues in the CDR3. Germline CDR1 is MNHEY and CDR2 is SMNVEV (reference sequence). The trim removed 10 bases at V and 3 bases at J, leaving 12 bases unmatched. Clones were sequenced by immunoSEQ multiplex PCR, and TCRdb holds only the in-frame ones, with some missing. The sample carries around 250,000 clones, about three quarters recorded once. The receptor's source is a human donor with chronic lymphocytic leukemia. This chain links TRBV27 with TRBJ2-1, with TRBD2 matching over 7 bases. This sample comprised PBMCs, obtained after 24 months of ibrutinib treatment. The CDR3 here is CAIKRKASGYNEQFF. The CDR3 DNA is TGTGCCATCAAGAGGAAAGCTAGCGGCTACAATGAGCAGTTCTTC.